Below are 22 T cell receptor beta chains sequenced from a single sample in a study of regulatory T cells in long-lasting Graves disease (dated by TCRdb to about 2021). The library was made by multiplex PCR. The sequencing machine was an Illumina HiSeq 4000. To build TCR beta libraries, CDR3 regions were amplified by Arm-PCR using iRepertoire HTBI primers. TCRdb reran the public reads through fastp at Q25 and MiXCR, keeping productive beta chains. Here each entry gathers all rows of one CDR3 protein and keeps the most common genes and DNA. Recorded for this sample are over 350,000 distinct CDR3 sequences; less than 25% of them occurred a single time. The ten biggest clones cover roughly 20% of the sample. According to the study, the label for this sample's time point signals: persistent/refractory GD, antithyroid drugs over 5 years with positive TRAb. RNA was extracted from PBMCs in TRIzol for both TCR sequencing and RNA sequencing.

The specimen comprised peripheral blood mononuclear cells (PBMCs), sampled when the disease was refractory, from a patient treated with antithyroid drugs. Receptors originate from a female donor with Graves disease.

This rearrangement joins TRBV6-1 to TRBJ2-1; D remains unclear. The V end lost 3 bases, the J end lost 6 bases, and 6 bases lay between the germline ends. Germline CDR1 reads MNHNS; CDR2 reads SASEGT. The CDR3 length is 12 residues. The CDR3 DNA reads TGTGCCAGCAGTGAGGTGCTCAATGAGCAGTTCTTC. It specifies CASSEVLNEQFF.

This clonotype was found many times. The chain uses TRBV7-9 and TRBJ1-2; 10 bases match TRBD1. The CDR3 length is 15 residues. Germline V gene data show CDR1 as SEHNR and CDR2 as FQNEAQ (reference sequence). Trimming took 4 bases from V and 2 from J; bases not matched to a gene: 4. The CDR3 region has the DNA TGTGCCAGCAGCTCATCGACAGGGGGCAACTATGGCTACACCTTC. It translates to CASSSSTGGNYGYTF.

V usage is TRBV2 and J usage is TRBJ2-5; the D gene is possibly TRBD2 (6 bases). Germline-derived CDR1 and CDR2 are SNHLY and FYNNEI. The V end was cut by 7 bases, the J end by 5 bases, with 11 bases between. CDR3 length: 12 residues. The CDR3 reads CASTSGAETQYF. The CDR3 nucleotides read TGTGCCAGCACATCGGGAGCCGAGACCCAGTACTTC.

This clonotype was found many times. V usage is TRBV30 and J usage is TRBJ1-4; the match to TRBD1 covers 10 bases. CDR1 GTSNPN and CDR2 SVGIG come from the germline V gene (reference sequence). This CDR3 is 12 amino acids long. With V trimmed by 3 bases and J by 11 bases, 3 bases remained unmatched. The CDR3 DNA is TGTGCCTGGAGATGGACAGGGGGGAAACTGTTTTTT. This gives the protein CAWRWTGGKLFF.

This clonotype was seen a few times. The CDR3 coding sequence is TGTGCCAGCAGACCCCCCGGCTTCACCTACGAGCAGTACTTC. Encoded protein: CASRPPGFTYEQYF. The chain couples TRBV11-2 to TRBJ2-7; D not certain. The CDR3 runs 14 residues. Per germline, CDR1 SGHAT and CDR2 FQNNGV. V gave up 6 bases and J gave up 2 bases, with 14 bases separating them.

This clonotype was observed at least ten times. The DNA for the CDR3 is TGCAGTGCTAGAGGGGTCCGATGGGGAAGAAACTATGGCTACACCTTC. Protein sequence: CSARGVRWGRNYGYTF. The chain has TRBV20-1 and TRBJ1-2; unclear D gene. This CDR3 has 16 amino acids. CDR1 is DFQATT, CDR2 SNEGSKA, per germline (reference sequence). Trimming removed 1 base from V and 2 bases from J, with 17 bases in between.

This clonotype was detected only a few times. Just one base apart from a much larger clone, this may be a read error. This chain joins TRBV28 and TRBJ1-6; 8 bases agree with TRBD1. CDR3 size: 16 residues. Germline V lookup: CDR1 MDHEN, CDR2 SYDVKM. The J segment lost 9 bases and the V segment lost 5 bases, leaving 12 bases of the junction unmatched. As DNA, the CDR3 is TGTGCCAGCAGTCCACAGGGGGTTAGAGGGAGTTCACCCCTCCACTTT. This translates into CASSPQGVRGSSPLHF.

This clonotype was observed a handful of times. The chain is built from TRBV7-3 and TRBJ2-5; 7 bases agree with TRBD1. The J call may be mistaken, given a closer DNA end match to TRBJ2-1. Per germline, CDR1 SGHTA and CDR2 FQGTGA. The CDR3 covers 13 residues. The CDR3 DNA is TGTGCCAGCAGCCGGGACAGATACAATGAGCAGTTCTTC. Translation gives CASSRDRYNEQFF.

V and J are TRBV11-2 and TRBJ2-2; 7 nucleotides match TRBD1. Germline V lookup: CDR1 SGHAT, CDR2 FQNNGV. The CDR3 sequence is 15 residues long. J was trimmed by 1 base and V by 5 bases; bases with no gene match: 4. The CDR3 DNA is TGTGCCAGCAGCCTGACAGGGTTGAACACCGGGGAGCTGTTTTTT. It translates to CASSLTGLNTGELFF.

This rearrangement joins TRBV4-2 to TRBJ2-7; the D gene is possibly TRBD2 (6 bases). The V gene lost 0 bases and the J gene lost 5 bases, with 11 bases spanning the gap. This CDR3 region has 14 residues. Germline CDR1 is LGHNA and CDR2 is YNFKEQ. CDR3: CASSQEEGRNEQYF. The CDR3 DNA reads TGTGCCAGCAGCCAAGAGGAGGGGCGAAACGAGCAGTACTTC.

Ten or more counts support this clonotype. The chain recombines TRBV5-1 with TRBJ2-7; no definite D call. Trimming pared 5 bases from V and 1 base from J, leaving 13 bases between. The CDR3 has 14 amino acids. Germline CDR1 is SGHRS and CDR2 is YFSETQ. Here the CDR3 DNA reads TGCGCCAGCAGTATGGATGCATTATCCTACGAGCAGTACTTC. It translates to CASSMDALSYEQYF.

This clonotype was observed at least ten times. The rearrangement joins TRBV28 to TRBJ2-7, with D perhaps matching TRBD1 or TRBD2 (5 bases each). CDR3 length: 13 residues. Germline V gives CDR1 MDHEN, CDR2 SYDVKM. The ends were cut back, 6 bases at V and 3 bases at J, with 12 bases in the middle. The CDR3 loop reads CASSRDPSYEQYF. In DNA, the CDR3 is TGTGCCAGCAGCCGGGACCCTAGCTACGAGCAGTACTTC. Based on the CDR3 plus reference TRBV28 and TRBJ2-7, the full variable domain is DVKVTQSSRYLVKRTGEKVFLECVQDMDHENMFWYRQDPGLGLRLIYFSYDVKMKEKGDIPEGYSVSREKKERFSLILESASTNQTSMYLCASSRDPSYEQYFGPGTRLTVT.

The chain links TRBV15 to TRBJ1-1; perhaps TRBD1 as D (6 bases). Trimming removed 7 bases from V and 6 bases from J, with 18 bases in between. CDR3 length: 14 residues. Germline lookup yields CDR1 LNHNV and CDR2 YYDKDF (reference sequence). The CDR3 DNA follows: TGTGCCACCAAAAGCCACAGGGCGGCGGCTGAAGCTTTCTTT. Amino acid sequence: CATKSHRAAAEAFF. Looking up the rest from reference TRBV15 and TRBJ1-1 gives the full variable domain: DAMVIQNPRYQVTQFGKPVTLSCSQTLNHNVMYWYQQKSSQAPKLLFHYYDKDFNNEADTPDNFQSRRPNTSFCFLDIRSPGLGDTAMYLCATKSHRAAAEAFFGQGTRLTVV.

This clonotype occurred many times. This sequence joins TRBV30 and TRBJ1-6, with 9 bases matching TRBD1. CDR3 length equals 18 residues. Germline V lookup: CDR1 GTSNPN, CDR2 SVGIG (reference sequence). With 2 bases clipped from V and 10 bases from J, the junction kept 18 bases outside the gene matches. CDR3 in amino acids: CAWSLTSWTGAIESPLHF. Here the CDR3 DNA reads TGTGCCTGGAGTCTTACTTCGTGGACAGGGGCAATTGAATCACCCCTCCACTTT.

As for this clonotype: A much larger clone sits a single nucleotide away, making a read error possible. J is TRBJ1-2 and V is TRBV7-2; 7 positions agree with TRBD1. Germline assignment: CDR1 SGHTA and CDR2 FQGNSA. There are 14 residues in the CDR3. The DNA of the CDR3 is TGTGCCAGCAGCAGCCAGGGGGTGCTCTATGGCCACACCTTC. Its translation is CASSSQGVLYGHTF.

This chain joins TRBV29-1 and TRBJ2-1; 9 bases line up with TRBD2. Germline values: CDR1 SQVTM, CDR2 ANQGSEA. V was pared by 6 bases and J by 8 bases, with 5 bases of the junction left unmatched. CDR3 length equals 12 residues. CDR3 amino acids: CSVHGTSYEQFF. The CDR3 nucleotides are TGCAGCGTGCATGGGACTAGCTATGAGCAGTTCTTC.

This clonotype was seen ten or more times. The genes are TRBV28 and TRBJ2-7; TRBD1 matches at 7 bases. The junction had 8 bases not matched to a gene; V was cut back by 7 bases and J by 5 bases. This CDR3 is built from 13 residues. Per germline, CDR1 MDHEN and CDR2 SYDVKM. The CDR3 sequence is CASMGQGVNEQYF. The CDR3 bases are TGTGCCAGCATGGGTCAGGGGGTGAACGAGCAGTACTTC. Filled out from reference TRBV28 and TRBJ2-7, the complete variable domain reads DVKVTQSSRYLVKRTGEKVFLECVQDMDHENMFWYRQDPGLGLRLIYFSYDVKMKEKGDIPEGYSVSREKKERFSLILESASTNQTSMYLCASMGQGVNEQYFGPGTRLTVT.

The chain employs TRBV20-1 and TRBJ2-2, with 9 positions matching TRBD1. The CDR3 is 14 amino acids. Germline-derived CDR1 and CDR2 are DFQATT and SNEGSKA (reference sequence). V trimming: 5 bases; J trimming: 5 bases; junction bases outside the gene matches: 6. The CDR3 DNA reads as TGCAGTGCTCAAGGGACAGGGTCAACCGGGGAGCTGTTTTTT. It yields the protein CSAQGTGSTGELFF.

This clonotype was found many times. The chain links TRBV28 to TRBJ2-7; D call uncertain. Trimming shortened V by 3 bases and J by 7 bases, and 10 bases separated the two germline ends. The CDR3 has 12 residues. CDR1 MDHEN and CDR2 SYDVKM come from the germline V gene. This chain's CDR3 is CASSLVSEEQYF. CDR3 DNA: TGTGCCAGCAGTTTGGTATCCGAGGAGCAGTACTTC.

This clonotype was seen at least ten times. The gene calls are TRBV20-1 and TRBJ2-7, with a possible D match to TRBD1 (6 bases). CDR3 length: 12 amino acids. The germline V gene encodes CDR1 DFQATT and CDR2 SNEGSKA (reference sequence). The V gene lost 6 bases and the J gene lost 4 bases, with 13 bases spanning the gap. CDR3 DNA: TGCAGTGCGAGCCAGGGGTTATACGAGCAGTACTTC. Amino acids: CSASQGLYEQYF.

Ten or more counts support this clonotype. This chain joins TRBV10-3 and TRBJ1-1; tentative D call: TRBD1 (6 bases). The CDR3 length is 12 residues. CDR1 and CDR2 (germline): ENHRY, SYGVKD. The ends were cut back, 6 bases at V and 5 bases at J, with 10 bases in the middle. The CDR3 sequence is CAIREGGTEAFF. The CDR3 coding sequence is TGTGCCATCAGGGAGGGGGGGACTGAAGCTTTCTTT.

The chain uses TRBV20-1 and TRBJ2-7; maybe TRBD2 (5 bases). Germline lookup yields CDR1 DFQATT and CDR2 SNEGSKA (reference sequence). The CDR3 runs 12 residues. V lost 2 bases to trimming and J lost 5 bases, with 10 bases between them. The DNA of the CDR3 is TGCAGTGCTAGACTAGCTGGCGACGAGCAGTACTTC. Encoded protein: CSARLAGDEQYF.